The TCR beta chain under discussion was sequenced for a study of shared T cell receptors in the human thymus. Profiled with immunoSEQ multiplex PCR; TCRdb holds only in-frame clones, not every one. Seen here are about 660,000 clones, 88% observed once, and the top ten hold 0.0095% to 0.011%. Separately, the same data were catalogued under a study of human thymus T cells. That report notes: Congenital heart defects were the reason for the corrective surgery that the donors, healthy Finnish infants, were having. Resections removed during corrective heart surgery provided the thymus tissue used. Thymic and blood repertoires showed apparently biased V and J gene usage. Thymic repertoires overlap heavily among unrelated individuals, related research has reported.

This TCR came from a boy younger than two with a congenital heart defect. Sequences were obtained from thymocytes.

The CDR3 bases are TGTGCCAGCAGCTTAGCGGGCAGGGGGTCCTGTAGCAATCAGCCCCAGCATTTT. Amino acid sequence: CASSLAGRGSCSNQPQHF. The J gene is TRBJ1-5, the V gene TRBV7-8, with TRBD1 matching over 7 bases. The CDR3 loop spans 18 amino acids. The V gene's germline CDR1 is SGHVS and CDR2 FQNEAQ. V shed 0 bases and J 0 bases; nucleotides not matched to a gene: 8. Variable domain in full (rest from reference TRBV7-8 and TRBJ1-5): GAGVSQSPRYKVAKRGQDVALRCDPISGHVSLFWYQQALGQGPEFLTYFQNEAQLDKSGLPSDRFFAERPEGSVSTLKIQRTQQEDSAVYLCASSLAGRGSCSNQPQHFGDGTRLSIL.